Many counts were recorded for the clone carrying this TCR beta chain. Its target is not known. This record belongs to a study of neurological immune-mediated disorders. Germline CDR1 is SGHKS and CDR2 is YYEKEE (reference sequence). After removal of 5 bases from V and 0 bases from J, the junction contained 16 bases not matched to a gene. The CDR3 spans 20 residues. With 10-nucleotide random UMIs, 5'RACE was used to make the cDNA. The yield of each sequencing run was over 170 million TCR-beta sequences from 15-18 subjects. TCRdb fed the 5' RACE reads into MiXCR, producing one record per CDR3 protein. The sample lists roughly 34,000 distinct CDR3 sequences, about 13% seen once, with under 2.5% in the top ten. Notes on the study in general: The greatest TCR clonal expansion occurred in HTLV-1-associated myelopathy and the least in multiple sclerosis, which fell below healthy controls.

The time point was: longitudinal time-point 2. J is TRBJ2-6 and V is TRBV5-5, with TRBD1 identical over 8 bases. The specimen was PBMCs. This TCR came from a woman aged 40 to 50 in good health. CDR3 in amino acids: CASSPGGWGQEVSGANVLTF. Here the CDR3 DNA reads TGTGCCAGCAGTCCCGGGGGATGGGGACAGGAAGTCTCTGGGGCCAACGTCCTGACTTTC.